This T cell receptor (beta chain) stems from a study of T-cell reconstitution after alpha-beta-depleted transplantation in children. CDR1 and CDR2 from the germline V gene are MDHEN and SYDVKM. The CDR3 has 16 residues. The ends lost 4 bases at V and 0 bases at J; junction bases unmatched: 7. Unique molecular identifiers featured in how the TCRbeta library was prepared. TCRdb called the PCR reads again in MiXCR, with one record for every CDR3 protein. The table includes fewer than 400,000 distinct CDR3 sequences, just over 20% detected once. This clonotype was obtained from a human donor who donated a stem cell graft to a child with acute myeloid leukemia. Sequencing used PBMCs from the stem cell graft donor, obtained from the stem cell graft. The V and J genes are TRBV28 and TRBJ2-7, with 9 bases that match TRBD1. In DNA, the CDR3 is TGTGCCAGCAGTTCCTCGGGACAGGGCCCCTCCTACGAGCAGTACTTC. Its protein product is CASSSSGQGPSYEQYF.